The 10 T cell receptor beta chains given below trace back to one sample, sequenced in a study of T cell changes during pregnancy in multiple sclerosis. Profiled with immunoSEQ multiplex PCR; TCRdb holds only in-frame clones, not every one. Here the sample spans 55,000 to 85,000 clones, around 94% being singletons. The starting material was peripheral blood, obtained in the third trimester of pregnancy. Receptor source: a female donor with multiple sclerosis, enrolled in a pregnancy study.

The chain joins TRBV18 to TRBJ1-6; D gene unclear. Trimming took 2 bases from V and 5 from J, leaving 13 bases between them. This CDR3 spans 16 amino acids. Germline V lookup: CDR1 KGHSH, CDR2 LQKENI. DNA for the CDR3: TGTGCCAGCTCACCAATCTCCGGGATTCATAATTCACCCCTCCACTTT. It codes for CASSPISGIHNSPLHF.

This rearrangement joins TRBV2 to TRBJ1-1; D might be TRBD1 (6 bases). Germline assignment: CDR1 SNHLY and CDR2 FYNNEI. With 7 bases removed from V and 10 bases from J, the gap between germline ends came to 22 bases. This CDR3 spans 14 amino acids. The CDR3 DNA sequence: TGTGCCAGCACCCGAGAACAGGGCGTAGTTGGAGCTTTCTTT. This translates into CASTREQGVVGAFF.

The chain employs TRBV19 and TRBJ2-1, with TRBD2 identical over 12 bases. The CDR3 sequence is 16 residues long. From germline, CDR1 is LNHDA and CDR2 SQIVND (reference sequence). J gave up 4 bases and V 7 bases, and 8 bases lay outside the gene matches. Written as DNA, the CDR3 is TGTGCCAGTACCCAAACCGGGACTAGCGGGTACAATGAGCAGTTCTTC. It encodes CASTQTGTSGYNEQFF. The full variable domain, with the rest looked up from reference TRBV19 and TRBJ2-1, is DGGITQSPKYLFRKEGQNVTLSCEQNLNHDAMYWYRQDPGQGLRLIYYSQIVNDFQKGDIAEGYSVSREKKESFPLTVTSAQKNPTAFYLCASTQTGTSGYNEQFFGPGTRLTVL.

The V gene is TRBV27, the J gene TRBJ2-5; weak D call: TRBD2 (6 bases). V was trimmed by 6 bases and J by 6 bases, leaving 17 bases between them. This CDR3 is 14 amino acids long. CDR1 is MNHEY and CDR2 is SMNVEV in the germline V gene (reference sequence). Written as DNA, the CDR3 is TGTGCCAGCAGCGGGGGACTCTTTGGAAAGACCCAGTACTTC. It encodes CASSGGLFGKTQYF.

The rearrangement links TRBV14 to TRBJ1-2; TRBD1 aligns across 8 bases. CDR3 size: 13 residues. The J segment lost 8 bases and the V segment lost 4 bases, leaving 6 bases of the junction unmatched. The germline CDR1 and CDR2 sequences are SGHDN and FVKESK. CDR3 DNA sequence: TGTGCCAGCAGCCGGACAGGGAGTCTGGGCTACACCTTC. Translated, it gives CASSRTGSLGYTF.

The V call is TRBV5-4, the J call TRBJ2-1; the match to TRBD1 covers 9 bases. CDR1 is SGHNT and CDR2 is YYREEE in the germline V gene (reference sequence). This CDR3 spans 15 amino acids. V shed 4 bases and J 5 bases; nucleotides not matched to a gene: 7. The CDR3 DNA reads as TGTGCCAGCAGCGTGGGTCACAGGGGGCACAATGAGCAGTTCTTC. It encodes CASSVGHRGHNEQFF. The full variable domain, completed using reference TRBV5-4 and TRBJ2-1, is ETGVTQSPTHLIKTRGQQVTLRCSSQSGHNTVSWYQQALGQGPQFIFQYYREEENGRGNFPPRFSGLQFPNYSSELNVNALELDDSALYLCASSVGHRGHNEQFFGPGTRLTVL.

The chain couples TRBV7-9 to TRBJ2-1, with 16 bases fitting TRBD2. CDR1 is SEHNR, CDR2 FQNEAQ, per germline (reference sequence). CDR3 size: 18 residues. After removal of 4 bases from V and 5 bases from J, the junction contained 8 bases not matched to a gene. The CDR3 DNA reads as TGTGCCAGCAGCTCGGGACTAGCGGGGGGGCGAATTAACAATGAGCAGTTCTTC. Residues: CASSSGLAGGRINNEQFF.

The CDR3 nucleotides are TGTGCCAGCTCACCGGTTGGAGGGTTGGGCAATCAGCCCCAGCATTTT. Protein product: CASSPVGGLGNQPQHF. The rearrangement uses TRBV18 and TRBJ1-5; D remains ambiguous. This CDR3 comprises 16 residues. The ends were cut back, 3 bases at V and 2 bases at J, with 14 bases in the middle. Per germline, CDR1 KGHSH and CDR2 LQKENI. Together with reference TRBV18 and TRBJ1-5, the CDR3 gives the full variable domain: NAGVMQNPRHLVRRRGQEARLRCSPMKGHSHVYWYRQLPEEGLKFMVYLQKENIIDESGMPKERFSAEFPKEGPSILRIQQVVRGDSAAYFCASSPVGGLGNQPQHFGDGTRLSIL.

The chain is built from TRBV7-2 and TRBJ2-3, with TRBD2 matching 8 bases. This CDR3 is built from 15 residues. Per the germline V gene, CDR1 is SGHTA and CDR2 is FQGNSA. V shed 3 bases and J 2 bases; nucleotides not matched to a gene: 4. DNA for the CDR3: TGTGCCAGCAGCTTCGGGGGGGAAAACACAGATACGCAGTATTTT. It codes for CASSFGGENTDTQYF.

The chain carries TRBV2 and TRBJ1-1; D gene uncertain. V gave up 3 bases and J gave up 3 bases, with 5 bases separating them. Germline lookup yields CDR1 SNHLY and CDR2 FYNNEI. The length of the CDR3 is 12 residues. The CDR3: CASSEEDTEAFF. In DNA, the CDR3 is TGTGCCAGCAGTGAGGAGGACACTGAAGCTTTCTTT. The full variable domain, its missing parts supplied by reference TRBV2 and TRBJ1-1, is EPEVTQTPSHQVTQMGQEVILRCVPISNHLYFYWYRQILGQKVEFLVSFYNNEISEKSEIFDDQFSVERPDGSNFTLKIRSTKLEDSAMYFCASSEEDTEAFFGQGTRLTVV.